This TCR beta chain was sequenced during a study of blood T cell repertoires in COVID-19. Overall study: COVID-19 samples from acute and convalescent phases originated in the United States, Italy and Spain. Sample material is recorded as cDNA or gDNA derived from T cells, B-cell-depleted T cells, or PBMCs.

Original analysis: Cell counts per sample came from amplifying reference gene primers. Method: immunoSEQ multiplex PCR; TCRdb's copy keeps in-frame clones and lacks some. The V and J calls and clone size come from that table; D and trimming were worked out from the DNA. The sample comprises over 200,000 clones, 86% of which are singletons, and about 2.2% rests with the top ten. J gave up 6 bases and V 5 bases, and 6 bases lay outside the gene matches. Germline CDR1 is SGHAT and CDR2 is FQNNGV. The CDR3 extends over 13 amino acids. This sequence joins TRBV11-2 and TRBJ2-7; 8 bases line up with TRBD2. What was sequenced was peripheral blood. The sequence was collected from a man younger than 45 who had recovered from COVID-19. The DNA of the CDR3 is TGTGCCAGCAGCCCGGGACTAGTCTCCGAGCAGTACTTC. Translating gives CASSPGLVSEQYF.